This T cell receptor (beta chain) was identified during a study of CD8+CD57+ T cells in acquired aplastic anemia. Whole-study context: When averaged, DNA from sorted CD4+ and CD8+ cells came to around 3.1 ug.

Genomic DNA templated the TCR beta VDJ and CDR3 profiling. MiXCR, applied by TCRdb to the reads, yields one record per CDR3 protein. The sample carries over 150,000 distinct CDR3 sequences, roughly half recorded once. General study results and limits: It was found that twenty-nine CD8+ CDR3 sequences were shared between patients and controls.

Comments on this clonotype: Its specificity is not known. Without the conserved terminal phenylalanine or tryptophan, this CDR3 likely stems from a read error.

There are 16 residues in the CDR3. Per germline, CDR1 ENHRY and CDR2 SYGVKD. V lost 3 bases and J lost 9; bases outside the gene matches: 13. The J gene is TRBJ2-1, the V gene TRBV10-3, with 8 positions matching TRBD2. The receptor comes from a human donor in good health, serving as a control. The material sequenced was sorted CD4+, CD8+, or CD8+CD57+ T cells (not recorded which) from PBMCs. The CDR3 loop is CAISELAGGTGSEQFV. CDR3 DNA: TGTGCCATCAGTGAATTGGCGGGGGGCACAGGTAGTGAGCAGTTCGTC.